What follows are 20 T cell receptor beta chains derived from one specimen sequenced in a study of vaccination effects on CD4 cells after COVID-19 (dated 2022 in TCRdb). To identify antigen-specific CD4+ T cell clonotypes by their expansion, the ViraFEST assay first stimulated PBMC with viral peptide pools and then applied TCR sequencing. After approximately eleven days of culture, CD4+ T cells were isolated with the EasySep CD4+ T cell isolation kit. Each participant received two doses of an mRNA SARS-CoV-2 vaccine, either BNT162b2 or mRNA-1273. The receptor library was made with the immunoSEQ multiplex PCR assay. TCRdb's version of the immuneACCESS table is confined to in-frame rearrangements and falls short of the full clone set. An unresolved V gene accounts for under half of the shortfall where checked; the remainder is of unknown origin. In all, the sample holds approximately 29,000 clones, and about 73% of those were seen once. The ten largest make up more than 8.5% of the sample.

Their cognate antigens are unknown. Specimen: CD4+ T cells from PBMCs cultured with HCoV-NL63 spike peptides, collected after COVID-19 vaccination. Taken with the paper, the label for cell subset or site translates to: HCoV-NL63 spike overlapping peptide pool stimulation. The source is a human donor who received a COVID-19 vaccine.

The chain joins TRBV3-1 (or the pseudogene TRBV3-2) to TRBJ2-3, with a tentative D call TRBD2 (6 bases). CDR1 and CDR2 (germline): LGHDT, YNNKEL (reference sequence). This CDR3 comprises 18 residues. V shed 2 bases and J shed 3 bases, with 21 bases lying between them. In DNA form, the CDR3 reads TGTGCCAGCAGCCAAACAGCCTACGGCGGGGTAGAGACAGATACGCAGTATTTT. Protein sequence: CASSQTAYGGVETDTQYF.

J is TRBJ2-7 and V is TRBV21-1; the table assigns TRBD2, which was not confirmed against the DNA. TRBV21-1 is deemed a pseudogene. This CDR3 has 16 residues. CDR3 protein: CASSKERASGENEQYF. The CDR3 bases are TGTGCCAGCAGCAAAGAAAGGGCTAGCGGGGAAAACGAGCAGTACTTC.

CDR3 coding DNA: TGTGCCAGCAGTGAACAGGGGCGGAGGGGGAGCACTGAAGCTTTCTTT. Its translation: CASSEQGRRGSTEAFF. The gene calls are TRBV25-1 and TRBJ1-1, with D perhaps TRBD1 (6 bases). Germline V gives CDR1 MGHDK, CDR2 SYGVNS. CDR3 size: 16 residues. V gave up 2 bases and J gave up 4 bases, with 17 bases separating them.

The V call is TRBV19, the J call TRBJ1-5; TRBD1 aligns across 8 bases. V gave up 5 bases and J gave up 2 bases; unmatched junction bases: 5. Germline CDR1 and CDR2: LNHDA and SQIVND (reference sequence). The CDR3 runs 15 residues. The chain's CDR3 is CASSDRGSGNQPQHF. The CDR3 nucleotides are TGTGCCAGTAGTGACAGGGGATCGGGCAATCAGCCCCAGCATTTT.

The chain employs TRBV5-6 and TRBJ1-2, with D unclear. Germline CDR1 and CDR2: SGHDT and YYEEEE. There are 16 residues in the CDR3. The V end was cut by 4 bases, the J end by 12 bases, with 28 bases between. The CDR3 DNA sequence: TGTGCCAGCAGCCAAGCACACGAAGGGTTTCCCCCGCGCGACACCTTC. Its translation: CASSQAHEGFPPRDTF. Full variable domain (missing parts from reference TRBV5-6 and TRBJ1-2): DAGVTQSPTHLIKTRGQQVTLRCSPKSGHDTVSWYQQALGQGPQFIFQYYEEEERQRGNFPDRFSGHQFPNYSSELNVNALLLGDSALYLCASSQAHEGFPPRDTFGSGTRLTVV.

The chain joins TRBV19 to TRBJ2-1; 8 positions match TRBD2. The CDR3 spans 15 residues. Germline-derived CDR1 and CDR2 are LNHDA and SQIVND (reference sequence). V shed 4 bases, J shed 4 bases, and the junction held 6 bases outside the gene matches. The CDR3 reads CASSTGLAAYNEQFF. In DNA form, the CDR3 reads TGTGCCAGTAGTACAGGACTAGCAGCATACAATGAGCAGTTCTTC.

This sequence joins TRBV7-2 and TRBJ2-7, with TRBD1 matching 7 bases. CDR3 size: 15 residues. Germline CDR1 reads SGHTA; CDR2 reads FQGNSA. V shed 1 base, J shed 3 bases, and the junction held 6 bases outside the gene matches. The CDR3 region is CASSLDRGEYYEQYF. Here the CDR3 DNA reads TGTGCCAGCAGCTTAGACAGGGGTGAATACTACGAGCAGTACTTC.

This sequence joins TRBV10-1 and TRBJ1-1, with 8 positions matching TRBD1. CDR1 and CDR2 from the germline V gene are WNHNN and SYGVQD (reference sequence). V shed 6 bases, J shed 6 bases, and the junction held 0 bases outside the gene matches. The CDR3 loop spans 11 amino acids. This CDR3 is CASRQGAEAFF. As DNA, the CDR3 is TGCGCCAGCAGACAGGGGGCTGAAGCTTTCTTT.

The CDR3 nucleotides read TGTGCCAGTAGTCCACAACAGGGGGTCTCCTACAATGAGCAGTTCTTC. This gives the protein CASSPQQGVSYNEQFF. The chain carries TRBV19 and TRBJ2-1; TRBD1 agrees at 8 bases. Trimming cost V 5 bases and J 0 bases; bases outside gene matches: 6. This CDR3 is built from 16 residues. Germline V lookup: CDR1 LNHDA, CDR2 SQIVND (reference sequence).

The chain has TRBV6-5 and TRBJ2-5, with 12 bases identical to TRBD1. CDR1 is MNHEY, CDR2 SVGAGI, per germline. The CDR3 contains 15 residues. The V and J ends lost 6 bases and 1 base, in that order; junction bases with no gene match: 3. CDR3 nucleotide sequence: TGTGCCAGCAGGGGACAGGGGGCGGCCCAAGAGACCCAGTACTTC. Protein: CASRGQGAAQETQYF.

The chain carries TRBV6-2 or TRBV6-3 and TRBJ2-2, with 10 bases aligning to TRBD2. The V gene's germline CDR1 is MNHEY and CDR2 SVGEGT. J lost 7 bases, V lost 2 bases, and 19 bases had no gene match. This CDR3 is 20 amino acids long. CDR3 sequence reads: CASSYPPGAAGGRGSGELFF. DNA of the CDR3: TGTGCCAGCAGTTACCCTCCGGGGGCAGCGGGGGGGCGTGGAAGCGGGGAGCTGTTTTTT.

CDR3 in DNA: TGTGCCAGCAGTGACAGGGGTCATGAAGCTTTCTTT. This codes for CASSDRGHEAFF. The chain links TRBV25-1 to TRBJ1-1; a weak D match, TRBD1 (6 bases). Per the germline V gene, CDR1 is MGHDK and CDR2 is SYGVNS. This CDR3 has 12 residues. V was cut by 3 bases and J by 7 bases, with 9 bases left in between.

J is TRBJ1-5 and V is TRBV19; TRBD1 might be the D (6 bases). Germline lookup yields CDR1 LNHDA and CDR2 SQIVND (reference sequence). The V and J ends lost 3 bases and 7 bases respectively, with 16 bases between them. This CDR3 has 15 residues. For the CDR3, the DNA is TGTGCCAGTAGTATGACTTGGGGGGCTCTACAGCCCCAGCATTTT. This sequence encodes CASSMTWGALQPQHF.

The genes are TRBV30 and TRBJ1-2; unclear D gene. CDR1 is GTSNPN, CDR2 SVGIG, per germline (reference sequence). V lost 0 bases and J 5 bases, leaving 10 bases between the germline ends. This CDR3 has 13 amino acids. Written as DNA, the CDR3 is TGTGCCTGGAGTGTACCGGAGAGTTATGGCTACACCTTC. Protein product: CAWSVPESYGYTF.

The J gene is TRBJ2-6, the V gene TRBV10-3; D unresolved. The CDR3 contains 16 residues. V shed 10 bases and J shed 0 bases, with 16 bases lying between them. Looked up from germline, CDR1 is ENHRY and CDR2 is SYGVKD. CDR3: CATAGTSVSGANVLTF. CDR3 bases: TGTGCCACGGCCGGTACCTCCGTCTCTGGGGCCAACGTCCTGACTTTC.

As to this clone: No DNA is shown, since the ends of the CDR3 on it are uncertain; the CDR3 is the one TCRdb lists. The chain uses TRBV6-6 and TRBJ1-2; the table's D call, TRBD1, has no DNA check behind it. Germline CDR1 is MNHNY and CDR2 is SVGAGI (reference sequence). The CDR3 extends over 12 residues, inclusive of both ends. The CDR3 reads CASSSSQGPYTF.

CDR3 sequence (DNA): TGTGCCAGTAAAAAATCCCGCCAGGGGGCGCAGAGTCAGCCCCAGCATTTT. This encodes CASKKSRQGAQSQPQHF. The chain is built from TRBV19 and TRBJ1-5; 8 nucleotides match TRBD1. CDR1 is LNHDA, CDR2 SQIVND, per germline (reference sequence). The V segment lost 7 bases and the J segment 6 bases; nucleotides outside the gene matches: 17. The CDR3 covers 17 residues. Variable domain in full (rest from reference TRBV19 and TRBJ1-5): DGGITQSPKYLFRKEGQNVTLSCEQNLNHDAMYWYRQDPGQGLRLIYYSQIVNDFQKGDIAEGYSVSREKKESFPLTVTSAQKNPTAFYLCASKKSRQGAQSQPQHFGDGTRLSIL.

This clone was seen a single time. The genes are TRBV15 and TRBJ1-1; D might be TRBD1 (6 bases). Germline assignment: CDR1 LNHNV and CDR2 YYDKDF (reference sequence). V was cut by 0 bases and J by 0 bases, with 11 bases left in between. The CDR3 loop spans 16 amino acids. The DNA for the CDR3 is TGTGCCACCAGCAGAGATACAGGGACCATGAACACTGAAGCTTTCTTT. It is translated as CATSRDTGTMNTEAFF.

The rearrangement uses TRBV5-1 and TRBJ2-5; maybe TRBD1 (6 bases). The CDR3 is 15 amino acids. Germline V gene data show CDR1 as SGHRS and CDR2 as YFSETQ. The germline V and J ends were trimmed by 0 bases and 2 bases, with 11 bases remaining between them. The CDR3 region is CASSLARGEQETQYF. CDR3 sequence (DNA): TGCGCCAGCAGCTTGGCCAGGGGTGAGCAAGAGACCCAGTACTTC.

The chain combines TRBV10-3 with TRBJ1-5; no clear D. This CDR3 comprises 14 residues. Germline lookup yields CDR1 ENHRY and CDR2 SYGVKD. V was trimmed by 4 bases and J by 0 bases, leaving 7 bases between them. The CDR3 protein is CAISAVNSNQPQHF. CDR3 DNA: TGTGCCATCAGTGCCGTCAATAGCAATCAGCCCCAGCATTTT.